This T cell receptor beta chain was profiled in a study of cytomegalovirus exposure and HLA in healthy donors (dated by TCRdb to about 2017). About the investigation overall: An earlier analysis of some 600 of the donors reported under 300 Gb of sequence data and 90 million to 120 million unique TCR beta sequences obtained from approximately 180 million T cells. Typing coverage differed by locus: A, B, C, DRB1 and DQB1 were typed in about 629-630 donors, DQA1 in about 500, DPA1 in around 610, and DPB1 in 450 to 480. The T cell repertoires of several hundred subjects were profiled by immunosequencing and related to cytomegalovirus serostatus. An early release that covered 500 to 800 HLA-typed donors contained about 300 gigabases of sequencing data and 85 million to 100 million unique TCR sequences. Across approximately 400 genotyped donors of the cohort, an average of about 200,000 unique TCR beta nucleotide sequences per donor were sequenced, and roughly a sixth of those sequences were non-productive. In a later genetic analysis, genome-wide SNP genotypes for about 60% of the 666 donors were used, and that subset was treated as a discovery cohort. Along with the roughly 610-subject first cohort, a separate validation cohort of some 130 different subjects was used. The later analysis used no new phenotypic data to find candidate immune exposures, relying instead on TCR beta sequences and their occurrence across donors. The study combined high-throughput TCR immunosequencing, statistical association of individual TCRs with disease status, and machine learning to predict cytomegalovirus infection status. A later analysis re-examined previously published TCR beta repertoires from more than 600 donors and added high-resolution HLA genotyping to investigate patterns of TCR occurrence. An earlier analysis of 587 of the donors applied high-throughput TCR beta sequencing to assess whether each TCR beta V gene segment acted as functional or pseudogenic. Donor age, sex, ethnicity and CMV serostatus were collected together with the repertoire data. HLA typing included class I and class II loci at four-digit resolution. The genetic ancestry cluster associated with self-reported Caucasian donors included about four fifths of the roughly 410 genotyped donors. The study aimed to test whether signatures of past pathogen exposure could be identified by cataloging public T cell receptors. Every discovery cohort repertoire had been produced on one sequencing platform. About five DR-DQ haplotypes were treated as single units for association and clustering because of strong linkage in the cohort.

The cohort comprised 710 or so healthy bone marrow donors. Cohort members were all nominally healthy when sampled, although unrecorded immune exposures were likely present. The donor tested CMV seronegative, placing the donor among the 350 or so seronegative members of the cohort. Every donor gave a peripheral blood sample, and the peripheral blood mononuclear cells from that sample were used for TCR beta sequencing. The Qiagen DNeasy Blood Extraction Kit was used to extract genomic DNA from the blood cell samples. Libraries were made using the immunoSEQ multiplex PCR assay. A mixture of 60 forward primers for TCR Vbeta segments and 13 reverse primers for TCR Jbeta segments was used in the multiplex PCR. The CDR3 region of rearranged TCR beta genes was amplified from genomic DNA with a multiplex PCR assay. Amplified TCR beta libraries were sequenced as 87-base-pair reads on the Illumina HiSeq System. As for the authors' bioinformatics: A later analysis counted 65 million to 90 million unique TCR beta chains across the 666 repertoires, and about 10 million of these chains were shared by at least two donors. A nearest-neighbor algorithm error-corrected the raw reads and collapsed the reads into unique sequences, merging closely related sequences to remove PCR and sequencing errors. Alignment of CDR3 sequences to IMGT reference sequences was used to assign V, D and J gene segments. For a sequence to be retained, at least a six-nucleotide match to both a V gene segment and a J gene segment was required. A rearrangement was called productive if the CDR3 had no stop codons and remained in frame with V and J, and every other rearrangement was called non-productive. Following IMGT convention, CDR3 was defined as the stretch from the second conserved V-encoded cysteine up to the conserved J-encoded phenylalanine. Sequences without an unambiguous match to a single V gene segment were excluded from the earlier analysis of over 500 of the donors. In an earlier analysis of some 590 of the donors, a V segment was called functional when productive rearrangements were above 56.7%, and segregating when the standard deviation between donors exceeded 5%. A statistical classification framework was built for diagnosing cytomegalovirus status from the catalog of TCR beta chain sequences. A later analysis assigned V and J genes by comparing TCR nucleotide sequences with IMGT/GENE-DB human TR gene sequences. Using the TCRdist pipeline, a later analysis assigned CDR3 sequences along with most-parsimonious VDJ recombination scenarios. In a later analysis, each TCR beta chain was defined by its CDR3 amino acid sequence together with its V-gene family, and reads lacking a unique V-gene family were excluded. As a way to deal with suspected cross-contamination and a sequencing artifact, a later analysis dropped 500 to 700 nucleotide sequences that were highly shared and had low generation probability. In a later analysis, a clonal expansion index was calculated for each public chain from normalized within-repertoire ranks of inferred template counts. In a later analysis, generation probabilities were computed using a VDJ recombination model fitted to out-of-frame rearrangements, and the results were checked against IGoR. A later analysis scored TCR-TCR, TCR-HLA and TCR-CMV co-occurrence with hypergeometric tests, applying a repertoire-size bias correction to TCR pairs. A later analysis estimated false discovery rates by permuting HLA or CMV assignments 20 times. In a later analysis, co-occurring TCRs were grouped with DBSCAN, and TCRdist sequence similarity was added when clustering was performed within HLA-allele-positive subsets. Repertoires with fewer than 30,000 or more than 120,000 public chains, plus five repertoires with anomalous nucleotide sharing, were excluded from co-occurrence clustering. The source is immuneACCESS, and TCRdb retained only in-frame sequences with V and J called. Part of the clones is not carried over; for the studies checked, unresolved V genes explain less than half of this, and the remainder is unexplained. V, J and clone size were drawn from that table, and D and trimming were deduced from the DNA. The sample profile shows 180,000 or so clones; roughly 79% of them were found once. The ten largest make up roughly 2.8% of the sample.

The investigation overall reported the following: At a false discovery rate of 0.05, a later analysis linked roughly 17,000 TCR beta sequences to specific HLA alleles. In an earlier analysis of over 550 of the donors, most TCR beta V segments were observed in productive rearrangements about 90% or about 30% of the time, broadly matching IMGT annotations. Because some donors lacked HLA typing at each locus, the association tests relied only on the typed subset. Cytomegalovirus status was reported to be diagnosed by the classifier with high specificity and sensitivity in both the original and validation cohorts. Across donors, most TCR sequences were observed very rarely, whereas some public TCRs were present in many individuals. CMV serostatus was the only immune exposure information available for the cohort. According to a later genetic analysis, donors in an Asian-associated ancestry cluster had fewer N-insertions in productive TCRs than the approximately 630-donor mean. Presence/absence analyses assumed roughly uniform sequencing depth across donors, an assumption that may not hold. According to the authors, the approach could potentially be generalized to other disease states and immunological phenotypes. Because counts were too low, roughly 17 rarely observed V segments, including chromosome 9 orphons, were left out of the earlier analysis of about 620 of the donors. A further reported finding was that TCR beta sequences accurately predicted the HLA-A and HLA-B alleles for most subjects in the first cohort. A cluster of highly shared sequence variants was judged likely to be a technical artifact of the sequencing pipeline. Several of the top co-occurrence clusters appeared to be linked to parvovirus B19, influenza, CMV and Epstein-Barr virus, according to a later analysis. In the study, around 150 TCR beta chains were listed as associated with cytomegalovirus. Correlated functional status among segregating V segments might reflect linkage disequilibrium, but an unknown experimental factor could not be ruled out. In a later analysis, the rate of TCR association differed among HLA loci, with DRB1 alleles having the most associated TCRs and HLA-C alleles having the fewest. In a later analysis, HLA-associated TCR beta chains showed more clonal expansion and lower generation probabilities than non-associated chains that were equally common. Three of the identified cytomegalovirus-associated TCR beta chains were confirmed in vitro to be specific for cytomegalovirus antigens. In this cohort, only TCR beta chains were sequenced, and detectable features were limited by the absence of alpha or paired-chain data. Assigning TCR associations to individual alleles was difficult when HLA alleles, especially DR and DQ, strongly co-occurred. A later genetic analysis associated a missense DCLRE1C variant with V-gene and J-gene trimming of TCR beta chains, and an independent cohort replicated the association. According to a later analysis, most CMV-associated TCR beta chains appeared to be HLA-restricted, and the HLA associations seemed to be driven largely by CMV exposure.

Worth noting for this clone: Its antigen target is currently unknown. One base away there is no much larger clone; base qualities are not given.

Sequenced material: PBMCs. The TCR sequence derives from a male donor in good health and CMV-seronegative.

CDR3 sequence: CASRAGRTEGPVQFF. The nucleotide sequence reads as follows: TGTGCCAGCAGAGCGGGACGTACGGAGGGTCCCGTGCAGTTCTTC. Recombination connected TRBV27 to TRBJ2-1; 7 bases in the junction line up with TRBD2. The CDR3 has 15 amino acids, counting the end cysteine and phenylalanine. Only the CDR3 region is kept as DNA, spanning 45 bases read in frame from base 1. The germline V gene (reference sequence) specifies MNHEY as CDR1 and SMNVEV as CDR2. For this chain, trimming is 6 bases at the V end and 12 bases at the J end, and the number of junction bases without a gene match is 17.